Listed below are T cell receptor beta chains from one sample, sequenced in a study of T cells expressing NK-cell markers. TCRdb re-called the 5' RACE reads and catalogs CDR3 proteins one per entry, DNA excluded. The sample holds some 340,000 distinct CDR3 sequences. Material: blood T cells: a sorted CD56 or NKG2C T cell subset, CD4+ or CD8+ T cells, or bulk PBMC T cells (not recorded which). These receptors all come from a man between 18 and 69 years old in good health. Each CDR3 is given with its conserved first and last residue. The order of the fields is V gene, J gene, CDR3 protein.

>TRBV20-1|TRBJ2-1
CSASLGGPGNNEQFF
>TRBV2|TRBJ2-5
CASSSQGLAGFQETQYF
>TRBV2|TRBJ1-4
CASSYRPQGNEKLIF
>TRBV18|TRBJ2-7
CASSPTSGAAYEQYF
>TRBV4-1|TRBJ2-2
CASSHGLAGGAAGELFF
>TRBV6-2/TRBV6-3|TRBJ2-1
CASSHQNSYNEQFF
>TRBV5-1|TRBJ1-1
CASSFGQGAWDTEAFF
>TRBV7-8|TRBJ1-6
CASRRDRTSPLHF
>TRBV11-3|TRBJ2-1
CASSERDYNEQFF
>TRBV7-9|TRBJ2-3
CASSQPRAGHTDTQYF
>TRBV15|TRBJ1-5
CATSRTGGSNQPQHF
>TRBV11-2|TRBJ2-3
CASSSQGKLRSTDTQYF
>TRBV24-1|TRBJ2-1
CATSEPPEGNEQFF
>TRBV20-1|TRBJ2-1
CSALTGASYNEQFF
>TRBV28|TRBJ2-4
CASRLSLDRGPILAKNIQYF
>TRBV7-9|TRBJ1-2
CATPLAAQGSNYGYTF
>TRBV6-1|TRBJ1-5
CASSGSQGNSNQPQHF
>TRBV7-3|TRBJ1-1
CASSLQGKGNTEAFF